The 31 T cell receptor beta chains below all came from one sample that was sequenced in a study of regulatory T cells in long-lasting Graves disease. CDR3-region Arm-PCR and iRepertoire HTBI primers produced the TCR beta libraries. TCRdb ran MiXCR on the multiplex PCR reads and lists one entry per CDR3 protein. The repertoire holds over 650,000 distinct CDR3 sequences, around 30% seen once, with about 40% in the top ten. Specified time point: persistent/refractory GD, antithyroid drugs over 5 years with positive TRAb. RNA from PBMCs was the source of the TCR library. The sample here was peripheral blood mononuclear cells (PBMCs), taken when the disease was refractory, from a patient treated with antithyroid drugs. The receptors derive from a female donor with Graves disease.

This rearrangement joins TRBV28 to TRBJ1-1; D may be TRBD1 (6 bases). The germline V and J ends were trimmed by 3 bases and 5 bases, with 16 bases remaining between them. Looked up from germline, CDR1 is MDHEN and CDR2 is SYDVKM. There are 15 residues in the CDR3. The CDR3 protein is CASSLLGAQGTEAFF. CDR3 in DNA: TGTGCCAGCAGTTTGTTGGGGGCACAAGGGACTGAAGCTTTCTTT.

This rearrangement joins TRBV18 to TRBJ1-1, with TRBD1 identical over 9 bases. V trimming: 8 bases; J trimming: 6 bases; junction bases outside the gene matches: 7. This CDR3 region has 13 residues. CDR1 and CDR2 (germline): KGHSH, LQKENI. The CDR3 is CASQRTGAPEAFF. The CDR3 DNA reads TGTGCCAGCCAAAGGACAGGGGCCCCTGAAGCTTTCTTT.

This clonotype came up a few times. This chain links TRBV29-1 with TRBJ2-2; D remains unclear. Germline CDR1 and CDR2: SQVTM and ANQGSEA. The CDR3 extends over 12 amino acids. V lost 2 bases, J lost 4 bases, and 5 bases lay in between. The CDR3 DNA is TGCAGCGTTGAAAAGGGCACCGGGGAGCTGTTTTTT. This encodes CSVEKGTGELFF.

This clonotype has a handful of counts. This chain uses TRBV30 with TRBJ1-2; no clear D. The CDR3 sequence is 13 residues long. From germline, CDR1 is GTSNPN and CDR2 SVGIG (reference sequence). V gave up 0 bases and J gave up 2 bases, with 7 bases separating them. The CDR3 sequence: CAWSVSRNYGYTF. The CDR3 nucleotides read TGTGCCTGGAGTGTAAGCCGGAACTATGGCTACACCTTC.

The J gene is TRBJ2-7, the V gene TRBV29-1, with unresolved D. Germline V gives CDR1 SQVTM, CDR2 ANQGSEA. V lost 0 bases and J lost 2, with 8 bases in between. The CDR3 covers 13 residues. The chain's CDR3 is CSVEEGPPYEQYF. The CDR3 DNA reads TGCAGCGTTGAAGAAGGGCCCCCCTACGAGCAGTACTTC.

The genes are TRBV12-3 or TRBV12-4 and TRBJ1-5; 10 bases fit TRBD1. Trimming cost V 4 bases and J 9 bases; bases outside gene matches: 9. The CDR3 is 15 residues long. CDR3 protein: CASSWTGGWILPQHF. The CDR3 DNA follows: TGTGCCAGCAGTTGGACAGGGGGGTGGATTTTGCCCCAGCATTTT.

In the case of this clonotype: Relative to the germline gene, one junction end is altered; a read error may explain this. V usage is TRBV20-1 and J usage is TRBJ1-5, with 7 positions matching TRBD1. Germline assignment: CDR1 DFQATT and CDR2 SNEGSKA (reference sequence). The CDR3 is 13 amino acids. The CDR3 loop reads CGASRGRIQPQHF. The CDR3 nucleotides are TGCGGTGCTTCAAGGGGGCGCATTCAGCCCCAGCATTTT.

This clonotype was observed at least ten times. The chain uses TRBV12-3 or TRBV12-4 and TRBJ1-1; maybe TRBD1 (6 bases). The CDR3 has 13 residues. V lost 3 bases, J lost 7 bases, and 12 bases lay in between. In DNA, the CDR3 is TGTGCCAGCAGTTTGAAGGGGGTGGATGAAGCTTTCTTT. It codes for CASSLKGVDEAFF.

This clonotype showed up many times. The CDR3 here is CASSRQGARVYGYTF. DNA of the CDR3: TGTGCCAGCAGCCGACAGGGGGCTCGAGTCTATGGCTACACCTTC. The V call is TRBV28, the J call TRBJ1-2; the match to TRBD1 covers 10 bases. The CDR3 runs to 15 residues. The germline V gene has CDR1 MDHEN and CDR2 SYDVKM. With 6 bases clipped from V and 4 bases from J, the junction kept 8 bases outside the gene matches.

The gene calls are TRBV5-1 and TRBJ1-1, with 7 positions matching TRBD1. V gave up 4 bases and J gave up 4 bases; unmatched junction bases: 16. The CDR3 totals 17 residues. Germline values: CDR1 SGHRS, CDR2 YFSETQ. DNA of the CDR3: TGCGCCAGCAGCAGTTCGATAGGCAGGGGGGGTTCCACTGAAGCTTTCTTT. Amino acid sequence: CASSSSIGRGGSTEAFF.

The chain is built from TRBV29-1 and TRBJ2-7; maybe TRBD1 (6 bases). This CDR3 contains 13 residues. V was pared by 6 bases and J by 2 bases, with 14 bases between. Germline V lookup: CDR1 SQVTM, CDR2 ANQGSEA. The CDR3 region is CSVGPAGAYEQYF. The CDR3 DNA sequence: TGCAGCGTGGGCCCGGCAGGGGCCTACGAGCAGTACTTC.

This clonotype was observed a handful of times. V gene TRBV9 combines with J gene TRBJ2-7, with 7 bases lining up with TRBD1. Looked up from germline, CDR1 is SGDLS and CDR2 is YYNGEE. The CDR3 covers 14 residues. After removal of 3 bases from V and 5 bases from J, the junction contained 8 bases not matched to a gene. The DNA of the CDR3 is TGTGCCAGCAGCGCATTGCCACAGGGGAACGAGCAGTACTTC. This gives the protein CASSALPQGNEQYF.

This clonotype was picked up a small number of times. The junction and the germline gene differ at one end; a read error may be behind it. The chain links TRBV6-1 to TRBJ1-5; tentative D call: TRBD1 (6 bases). The CDR3 runs 13 residues. CDR1 is MNHNS, CDR2 SASEGT, per germline. The CDR3 protein is CASRDRSGQPQHF. The CDR3 region has the DNA TGTGCCAGCCGTGACAGGTCGGGTCAGCCCCAGCATTTT.

The CDR3 loop reads CASSRSITNQPQHF. The CDR3, as DNA: TGTGCCAGTAGTCGGTCAATTACCAATCAGCCCCAGCATTTT. The rearrangement links TRBV19 to TRBJ1-5; D ambiguous. CDR1 is LNHDA and CDR2 is SQIVND in the germline V gene (reference sequence). There are 14 residues in the CDR3. Trimming left V 5 bases short and J 3 bases short, with 11 bases between. Filled out from reference TRBV19 and TRBJ1-5, the complete variable domain reads DGGITQSPKYLFRKEGQNVTLSCEQNLNHDAMYWYRQDPGQGLRLIYYSQIVNDFQKGDIAEGYSVSREKKESFPLTVTSAQKNPTAFYLCASSRSITNQPQHFGDGTRLSIL.

This sequence joins TRBV7-9 and TRBJ2-5; TRBD2 matches at 15 bases. Germline V lookup: CDR1 SEHNR, CDR2 FQNEAQ (reference sequence). The trim removed 6 bases at V and 2 bases at J, leaving 13 bases unmatched. This CDR3 spans 19 amino acids. The CDR3 loop is CASRERDDGLAGGQETQYF. The CDR3 coding sequence is TGTGCCAGCAGAGAGAGGGACGACGGACTAGCGGGAGGGCAAGAGACCCAGTACTTC.

The chain has TRBV11-3 and TRBJ2-2; D possibly corresponds to TRBD2 (6 bases). V was shortened by 5 bases and J by 10 bases, with 17 bases between the two germline ends. CDR3 length equals 14 residues. Germline V gene lookup returns CDR1 SGHNT and CDR2 YENEEA. This CDR3 is CASSPMSASVELFF. CDR3 bases: TGTGCCAGCAGCCCGATGAGTGCTAGCGTGGAGCTGTTTTTT.

This clonotype was found a few times. This chain joins TRBV28 and TRBJ2-5; D remains unclear. Germline CDR1 is MDHEN and CDR2 is SYDVKM. Trimming left V 3 bases short and J 3 bases short, with 14 bases between. This CDR3 region has 15 residues. For the CDR3, the DNA is TGTGCCAGCAGTTTTGGGTCCATACTAAAAGAGACCCAGTACTTC. Translating it yields CASSFGSILKETQYF.

In DNA, the CDR3 is TGTGCCAGCTCACCTAAAATAGATCAGCCCCAGCATTTT. It translates to CASSPKIDQPQHF. The rearrangement joins TRBV18 to TRBJ1-5; D unresolved. Germline V gene data show CDR1 as KGHSH and CDR2 as LQKENI. The CDR3 sequence is 13 residues long. Trimming cost V 3 bases and J 5 bases, with 8 bases left between them. The full variable domain, completed using reference TRBV18 and TRBJ1-5, is NAGVMQNPRHLVRRRGQEARLRCSPMKGHSHVYWYRQLPEEGLKFMVYLQKENIIDESGMPKERFSAEFPKEGPSILRIQQVVRGDSAAYFCASSPKIDQPQHFGDGTRLSIL.

This clonotype was detected only a few times. The chain recombines TRBV12-3 or TRBV12-4 with TRBJ2-4; 7 bases map to TRBD1. There are 14 residues in the CDR3. J was trimmed by 5 bases and V by 0 bases; bases with no gene match: 1. CDR3 sequence reads: CASSLADRENIQYF. CDR3 nucleotide sequence: TGTGCCAGCAGTTTAGCCGACAGGGAAAACATTCAGTACTTC.

There are a few counts of this clonotype. The gene calls are TRBV5-1 and TRBJ1-5; 7 nucleotides align to TRBD1. The V gene end was trimmed by 4 bases and the J gene end by 6 bases; junction bases not matched to a gene: 7. The CDR3 covers 14 residues. Germline values: CDR1 SGHRS, CDR2 YFSETQ. The CDR3 DNA reads TGCGCCAGCAGCACAGGGGAGGTAGGTCAGCCCCAGCATTTT. This codes for CASSTGEVGQPQHF.

J is TRBJ1-1 and V is TRBV7-9; no reliable D call. Trimming pared 3 bases from V and 1 base from J, leaving 12 bases between. The CDR3 spans 15 residues. Germline V gene data show CDR1 as SEHNR and CDR2 as FQNEAQ (reference sequence). The CDR3 is CASSLNSRQNTEAFF. CDR3 sequence (DNA): TGTGCCAGCAGCTTGAACAGTCGACAGAACACTGAAGCTTTCTTT.

The rearrangement links TRBV28 to TRBJ1-6; 8 nucleotides align to TRBD1. V shed 6 bases, J shed 5 bases, and the junction held 3 bases outside the gene matches. The CDR3 is 14 amino acids. The germline V gene has CDR1 MDHEN and CDR2 SYDVKM. This CDR3 is CASRQQGDNSPLHF. CDR3 in DNA: TGTGCCAGCAGGCAACAGGGGGATAATTCACCCCTCCACTTT. Full variable domain (remainder filled in from reference TRBV28 and TRBJ1-6): DVKVTQSSRYLVKRTGEKVFLECVQDMDHENMFWYRQDPGLGLRLIYFSYDVKMKEKGDIPEGYSVSREKKERFSLILESASTNQTSMYLCASRQQGDNSPLHFGNGTRLTVT.

This chain uses TRBV27 with TRBJ2-4, with D unresolved. The J call may be mistaken, given a closer DNA end match to TRBJ2-5. The V gene's germline CDR1 is MNHEY and CDR2 SMNVEV (reference sequence). The CDR3 covers 13 residues. This CDR3 reads CASSLSSKETQYF. The CDR3 DNA follows: TGTGCCAGCAGTTTATCCAGTAAAGAGACCCAGTACTTC.

This chain connects TRBV13 to TRBJ1-6; D possibly corresponds to TRBD1 (5 bases). Germline CDR1 and CDR2: PRHDT and FYEKMQ (reference sequence). The V and J ends lost 7 bases and 8 bases respectively, with 9 bases between them. The CDR3 runs to 12 residues. The DNA for the CDR3 is TGTGCCAGCAACCAGGGTTATTCACCCCTCCACTTT. It translates to CASNQGYSPLHF.

The sample holds one count of this clonotype. This may be a read error: a much more frequent sequence differs by one nucleotide. Because it lacks the conserved phenylalanine or tryptophan at the end, this CDR3 is likely a read error. This rearrangement joins TRBV28 to TRBJ1-2, with 8 bases matching TRBD1. CDR3 length equals 14 residues. The V gene's germline CDR1 is MDHEN and CDR2 SYDVKM. Germline trimming cut 2 bases from V and 10 bases from J; bases unmatched to any gene: 9. This chain's CDR3 is CASSLEGQGIVYTS. CDR3 DNA: TGTGCCAGCAGTTTAGAAGGACAGGGAATTGTCTACACCTCC.

This clonotype was observed a few times. The chain couples TRBV11-2 to TRBJ2-5; 9 nucleotides align to TRBD2. Losses at the gene ends were 6 bases for V and 4 bases for J; bases not matched to a gene: 3. This CDR3 comprises 13 residues. Germline CDR1 and CDR2: SGHAT and FQNNGV. The CDR3 DNA reads as TGTGCCAGCAGGAGTAGCGGGAGAGAGACCCAGTACTTC. This sequence encodes CASRSSGRETQYF.

This clonotype has a single count. The chain recombines TRBV20-1 with TRBJ1-5; tentative D call: TRBD1 (6 bases). V was pared by 8 bases and J by 2 bases, with 19 bases between. This CDR3 region has 15 residues. Germline-derived CDR1 and CDR2 are DFQATT and SNEGSKA (reference sequence). This chain's CDR3 is CSTQRGGGGNQPQHF. The DNA for the CDR3 is TGCAGTACGCAAAGAGGGGGGGGCGGCAATCAGCCCCAGCATTTT.

The rearrangement links TRBV29-1 to TRBJ1-2; D ambiguous. The CDR3 runs 10 residues. The germline V gene encodes CDR1 SQVTM and CDR2 ANQGSEA. V was shortened by 3 bases and J by 10 bases, with 9 bases between the two germline ends. For the CDR3, the DNA is TGCAGCGTTGACGTCGCCCACTACACCTTC. This translates into CSVDVAHYTF.

This clonotype was seen repeatedly, ten times or more. The V call is TRBV6-4, the J call TRBJ2-2; no clear D gene. V was shortened by 5 bases and J by 4 bases, with 17 bases between the two germline ends. The germline CDR1 and CDR2 sequences are MRHNA and SNTAGT. This CDR3 has 16 residues. The CDR3 loop reads CASSPAPGLGTGELFF. CDR3 DNA: TGTGCCAGCAGTCCTGCGCCCGGCTTGGGCACCGGGGAGCTGTTTTTT.

A few counts support this clonotype. The genes are TRBV20-1 and TRBJ1-2; D unresolved. Germline V gene data show CDR1 as DFQATT and CDR2 as SNEGSKA (reference sequence). CDR3 length equals 15 residues. With 1 base removed from V and 8 bases from J, the gap between germline ends came to 20 bases. CDR3 sequence (DNA): TGCAGTGCTAGAGTAGGGCAGACGCTCTATTGGGGCTACACCTTC. Amino acid sequence: CSARVGQTLYWGYTF.

This chain joins TRBV28 and TRBJ1-1; D gene unclear. In germline, CDR1 is MDHEN, CDR2 SYDVKM. The CDR3 length is 14 residues. Deletions cut 5 bases from V and 3 bases from J, with 13 bases between. CDR3 loop: CASSALLMDTEAFF. The CDR3 DNA follows: TGTGCCAGCAGTGCGCTACTGATGGACACTGAAGCTTTCTTT.